Below are 14 T cell receptor beta chains sequenced from a single sample in a study of beta chain features in type 1 diabetes. cDNA synthesis used the whole RNA isolate, giving expressed TCRB sequences. Sequencing used immunoSEQ multiplex PCR; TCRdb keeps in-frame clones, though not all of them. Counted here are more than 300,000 clones, over 13% occurring once; the ten biggest clones make up 0.019%. Sequencing input: naive CD4+ T cells from blood. These receptors were taken from a woman aged 18-35 years in good health.

The chain carries TRBV25-1 and TRBJ2-7, with D possibly TRBD2 on 5 matching bases. The CDR3 runs 14 residues. From germline, CDR1 is MGHDK and CDR2 SYGVNS. Trimming cost V 3 bases and J 4 bases, with 13 bases left between them. CDR3: CASSDKFGVYEQYF. DNA of the CDR3: TGTGCCAGCAGTGATAAATTCGGGGTATACGAGCAGTACTTC.

V is TRBV19 and J is TRBJ1-2; 7 nucleotides match TRBD1. Germline V lookup: CDR1 LNHDA, CDR2 SQIVND (reference sequence). With V trimmed by 8 bases and J by 6 bases, 6 bases remained unmatched. CDR3 size: 12 residues. Here the CDR3 reads CASLRQGHGYTF. CDR3 DNA sequence: TGTGCCAGTTTAAGACAGGGACATGGCTACACCTTC. The full variable domain, rest sourced from reference TRBV19 and TRBJ1-2, is DGGITQSPKYLFRKEGQNVTLSCEQNLNHDAMYWYRQDPGQGLRLIYYSQIVNDFQKGDIAEGYSVSREKKESFPLTVTSAQKNPTAFYLCASLRQGHGYTFGSGTRLTVV.

The genes are TRBV15 and TRBJ2-1; 10 bases match TRBD2. The CDR3 runs 19 residues. J was trimmed by 6 bases and V by 0 bases; bases with no gene match: 14. Germline V gene lookup returns CDR1 LNHNV and CDR2 YYDKDF (reference sequence). The DNA for the CDR3 is TGTGCCACCAGCAGAGACGCTGCTCCCGGGACTAGCGTGAGCAATGAGCAGTTCTTC. Translation: CATSRDAAPGTSVSNEQFF.

This clone has a handful of counts. This rearrangement joins TRBV9 to TRBJ1-4, with 7 nucleotides matching TRBD1. V lost 3 bases, J lost 7 bases, and 9 bases stayed unmatched. Per germline, CDR1 SGDLS and CDR2 YYNGEE. This CDR3 has 15 residues. The CDR3 sequence: CASSEEGTVAEKLFF. The CDR3 coding sequence is TGTGCCAGCAGCGAGGAGGGGACAGTTGCTGAAAAACTGTTTTTT.

The rearrangement uses TRBV2 and TRBJ1-2, with D unresolved. This CDR3 is 12 amino acids long. The V gene lost 5 bases and the J gene lost 8 bases, with 12 bases spanning the gap. Germline V gene sequence: CDR1 SNHLY, CDR2 FYNNEI. CDR3 coding DNA: TGTGCCAGCAGTTCCTCGCCAGAAGGCTACACCTTC. It encodes CASSSSPEGYTF. Drawing the rest from reference TRBV2 and TRBJ1-2, the complete variable domain is EPEVTQTPSHQVTQMGQEVILRCVPISNHLYFYWYRQILGQKVEFLVSFYNNEISEKSEIFDDQFSVERPDGSNFTLKIRSTKLEDSAMYFCASSSSPEGYTFGSGTRLTVV.

The chain couples TRBV10-3 to TRBJ2-6; D is perhaps TRBD2 (6 bases). In germline, CDR1 is ENHRY, CDR2 SYGVKD. The CDR3 length is 14 residues. V was clipped by 8 bases and J by 0 bases, with 8 bases between them. CDR3 protein: CAISGVSGANVLTF. CDR3 in DNA: TGTGCCATCTCGGGGGTCTCTGGGGCCAACGTCCTGACTTTC.

This clone was detected a few times. The gene calls are TRBV2 and TRBJ2-5, with 8 bases fitting TRBD1. The J segment lost 2 bases and the V segment lost 6 bases, leaving 8 bases of the junction unmatched. CDR1 is SNHLY, CDR2 FYNNEI, per germline. The CDR3 contains 15 residues. CDR3 in amino acids: CASRETGAIQETQYF. The CDR3 nucleotides are TGTGCCAGCAGGGAGACAGGGGCCATACAAGAGACCCAGTACTTC. Full variable domain (rest looked up from reference TRBV2 and TRBJ2-5): EPEVTQTPSHQVTQMGQEVILRCVPISNHLYFYWYRQILGQKVEFLVSFYNNEISEKSEIFDDQFSVERPDGSNFTLKIRSTKLEDSAMYFCASRETGAIQETQYFGPGTRLLVL.

The chain joins TRBV28 to TRBJ2-5; D possibly corresponds to TRBD1 (5 bases). The CDR3 extends over 14 amino acids. Trimming pared 1 base from V and 4 bases from J, leaving 10 bases between. The germline gives CDR1 MDHEN, CDR2 SYDVKM. This chain's CDR3 is CASSLSQGRETQYF. CDR3 coding DNA: TGTGCCAGCAGTTTATCTCAGGGCAGAGAGACCCAGTACTTC.

This clone was observed once. The chain recombines TRBV7-6 with TRBJ2-3; D is unclear. The CDR3 runs 13 residues. CDR1 and CDR2 (germline): SGHVS, FNYEAQ. V dropped 4 bases and J dropped 1 base, with 6 bases sitting between them. The CDR3 DNA reads as TGTGCCAGCAGCTCTCAGGGCACAGATACGCAGTATTTT. Translation gives CASSSQGTDTQYF.

This chain uses TRBV7-2 with TRBJ2-5; D is possibly TRBD2 (5 bases). The ends were cut back, 0 bases at V and 5 bases at J, with 10 bases in the middle. Germline V gene sequence: CDR1 SGHTA, CDR2 FQGNSA. The CDR3 runs to 14 residues. The CDR3 spells CASSLAGVEETQYF. For the CDR3, the DNA is TGTGCCAGCAGCTTAGCGGGAGTTGAGGAGACCCAGTACTTC.

The chain has TRBV7-9 and TRBJ2-7; 9 bases are a match to TRBD1. Losses at the gene ends were 4 bases for V and 4 bases for J; bases not matched to a gene: 5. The CDR3 totals 14 residues. CDR1 SEHNR and CDR2 FQNEAQ come from the germline V gene (reference sequence). This CDR3 is CASSYGTGTYEQYF. DNA of the CDR3: TGTGCCAGCAGCTACGGGACAGGGACGTACGAGCAGTACTTC.

The chain has TRBV19 and TRBJ2-5; the match to TRBD2 covers 9 bases. Germline CDR1 LNHDA, CDR2 SQIVND (reference sequence). J was trimmed by 5 bases and V by 4 bases; bases with no gene match: 11. The CDR3 is 16 amino acids. The CDR3 sequence: CASSSSGTSRGETQYF. DNA for the CDR3: TGTGCCAGTAGTAGCTCCGGGACTAGCCGCGGCGAGACCCAGTACTTC.

There are a few counts of this clone. The chain combines TRBV18 with TRBJ1-2; D is unclear. Trimming shortened V by 0 bases and J by 4 bases, and 12 bases separated the two germline ends. The CDR3 covers 15 residues. Germline values: CDR1 KGHSH, CDR2 LQKENI. Here the CDR3 reads CASSPPTVPRYGYTF. DNA of the CDR3: TGTGCCAGCTCACCACCAACAGTACCTCGCTATGGCTACACCTTC.

The gene calls are TRBV4-2 and TRBJ1-4, with TRBD1 matching over 8 bases. Trimming cost V 3 bases and J 0 bases; bases outside gene matches: 9. Germline V lookup: CDR1 LGHNA, CDR2 YNFKEQ. This CDR3 is built from 18 residues. CDR3: CASSHIQGVIATNEKLFF. CDR3 coding DNA: TGTGCCAGCAGCCACATACAGGGGGTAATTGCAACTAATGAAAAACTGTTTTTT.